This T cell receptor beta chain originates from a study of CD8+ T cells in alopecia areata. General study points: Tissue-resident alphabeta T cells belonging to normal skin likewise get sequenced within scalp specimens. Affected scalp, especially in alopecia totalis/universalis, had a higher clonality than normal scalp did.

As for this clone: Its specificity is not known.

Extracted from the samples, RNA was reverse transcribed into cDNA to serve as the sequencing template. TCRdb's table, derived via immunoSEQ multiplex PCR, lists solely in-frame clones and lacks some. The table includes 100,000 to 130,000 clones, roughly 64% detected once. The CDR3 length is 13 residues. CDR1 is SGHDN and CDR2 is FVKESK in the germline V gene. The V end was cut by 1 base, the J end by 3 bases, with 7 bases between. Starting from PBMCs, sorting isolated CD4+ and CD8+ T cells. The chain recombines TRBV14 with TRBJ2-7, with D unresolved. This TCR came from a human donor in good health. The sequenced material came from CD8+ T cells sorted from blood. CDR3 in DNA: TGTGCCAGCAGCCAAGGGCCAGTCTACGAGCAGTACTTC. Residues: CASSQGPVYEQYF.